This T cell receptor beta chain came from a study of T cell responses to AZD1222 COVID-19 vaccine. At the level of the study: The analysis combined second doses at about 4 or about 12 weeks.

The assay was immunoSEQ multiplex PCR, and TCRdb's table has in-frame clones only and misses some. The sample has approximately 170,000 clones; around 87% are singletons. V shed 1 base and J shed 10 bases, with 5 bases lying between them. This CDR3 contains 12 residues. Notes on the study in general: Repertoire collection took place solely once the T cell response had peaked.

In regard to this clone: What it binds is not known.

V usage is TRBV12-3 or TRBV12-4 and J usage is TRBJ1-6; unclear D gene. The clonotype was recovered from an adult in good health. The sequencing here drew on peripheral blood, taken on day 0 of AZD1222 vaccination. CDR3 nucleotides: TGTGCCAGCAGTTTAGGAGGCTCACCCCTCCACTTT. Amino acids: CASSLGGSPLHF.